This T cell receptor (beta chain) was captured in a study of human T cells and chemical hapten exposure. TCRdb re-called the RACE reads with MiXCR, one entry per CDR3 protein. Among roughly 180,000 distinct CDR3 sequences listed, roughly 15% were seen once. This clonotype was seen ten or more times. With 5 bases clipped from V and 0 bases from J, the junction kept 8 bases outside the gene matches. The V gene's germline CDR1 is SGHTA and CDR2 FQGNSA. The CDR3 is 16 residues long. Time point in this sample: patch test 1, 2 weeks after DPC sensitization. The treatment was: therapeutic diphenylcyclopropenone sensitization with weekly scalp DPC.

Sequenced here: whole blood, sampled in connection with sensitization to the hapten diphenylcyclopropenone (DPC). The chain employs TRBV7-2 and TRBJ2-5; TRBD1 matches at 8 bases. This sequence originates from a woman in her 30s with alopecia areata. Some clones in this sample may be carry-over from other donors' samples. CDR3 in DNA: TGTGCCAGCAGCCCAGGGGGCTTGAGGTACCAAGAGACCCAGTACTTC. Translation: CASSPGGLRYQETQYF.